The rows below give T cell receptor beta chains drawn from one sample of a study of T cell responses to AZD1222 COVID-19 vaccine. The assay was immunoSEQ multiplex PCR, and TCRdb's table has in-frame clones only and misses some. The sample yields almost 55,000 clones, roughly 80% seen once. The source material was peripheral blood, sampled on day 0 of AZD1222 vaccination. The receptors come from an adult in good health. The CDR3 runs from the conserved cysteine through the conserved F or W. D genes are given only for firm matches. Clone size, where shown, is once, few, many, or a class for clones that have expanded.

J | D | V | size | DNA | CDR3
TRBJ1-2 | - | TRBV19 | - | TGTGCCAGTAGTATATCCCAGCGAAACCTCTATGGCTACACCTTC | CASSISQRNLYGYTF
TRBJ2-7 | - | TRBV28 | once | TGTGCCAGCAGCCCGGGGCGTACCTACGAGCAGTACTTC | CASSPGRTYEQYF
TRBJ2-5 | - | TRBV7-2 | - | TGTGCCAGCAGCCAGTCCGCGGGGATGGGGGAGACCCAGTACTTC | CASSQSAGMGETQYF
TRBJ2-3 | TRBD2 | TRBV7-2 | - | TGTGCCAGCAGCGCTGGGACTAGCCAACTCACAGATACGCAGTATTTT | CASSAGTSQLTDTQYF
TRBJ1-6 | - | TRBV19 | - | TGTGCCAGTAGTATAGACGGGCGCTCACCCCTCCACTTT | CASSIDGRSPLHF
TRBJ1-3 | - | TRBV18 | - | TGTGCCAGCTCACGGGAAAGTTTTTACTCTGGAAACACCATATATTTT | CASSRESFYSGNTIYF
TRBJ2-3 | TRBD1 | TRBV6-2/TRBV6-3 | - | TGTGCCAGCAGTTGGACAGGAGGCACAGATACGCAGTATTTT | CASSWTGGTDTQYF
TRBJ2-1 | TRBD1 | TRBV7-6 | - | TGTGCCAGCAGCAGTAGGGGACAGGGGGTCGGCAATGAGCAGTTCTTC | CASSSRGQGVGNEQFF
TRBJ1-5 | TRBD1 | TRBV19 | few | TGTGCCAGTAGACAGACAGGGTACGAACCCTCCCAGCCCCAGCATTTT | CASRQTGYEPSQPQHF
TRBJ2-1 | - | TRBV18 | - | TGTGCCAGCTCGCAGCCTTTGAGAAATGAGCAGTTCTTC | CASSQPLRNEQFF
TRBJ2-7 | TRBD1 | TRBV7-9 | - | TGTGCCAGCAGCACGGGACAGGGTGGCGGTGAGCAGTACTTC | CASSTGQGGGEQYF
TRBJ2-5 | - | TRBV4-2 | few | TGTGCCAGCAGCCAAGGCAGGGTAGGAGAGACCCAGTACTTC | CASSQGRVGETQYF
TRBJ2-7 | TRBD1 | TRBV28 | - | TGTGCCAGCAGTTCCCCCGGGACAGGGTACTACGAGCAGTACTTC | CASSSPGTGYYEQYF
TRBJ1-2 | - | TRBV18 | - | TGTGCCAGCTCACTAGGGGATACTAACTATGGCTACACCTTC | CASSLGDTNYGYTF
TRBJ1-4 | - | TRBV23-1 | - | TGCGCCAGCAGTCACCGTAAGGTTTGGATACCGTGGGAAAAACTGTTTTTT | CASSHRKVWIPWEKLFF
TRBJ1-1 | - | TRBV6-6 | - | TGTGCCATCGGGGACACTGAAGCTTTCTTT | CAIGDTEAFF
TRBJ2-2 | - | TRBV5-1 | medium-sized | TGCGCCAGCAGCTTGGACGTAGGGCTTGGGGAGCTGTTTTTT | CASSLDVGLGELFF
TRBJ1-5 | TRBD1 | TRBV2 | once | TGTGCCAGCAGTGCCCCCTTGACAGGGGCAAATCAGCCCCAGCATTTT | CASSAPLTGANQPQHF
TRBJ2-7 | - | TRBV5-1 | once | TGCGCCAGCAGCTTGATGACACAGGGCCCCTACGAGCAGTACTTC | CASSLMTQGPYEQYF
TRBJ2-7 | - | TRBV28 | - | TGTGCCAGCAGTCCGAGAGGTAAAGGCAGCCACGAGCAGTACTTC | CASSPRGKGSHEQYF
TRBJ1-2 | TRBD1 | TRBV4-1 | - | TGCGCCAGCAGCCAACCGACAGGGGAGGACTATGGCTACACCTTC | CASSQPTGEDYGYTF
TRBJ1-5 | TRBD1 | TRBV4-1 | - | TGCGCCAGCAGCCAATCGACAGGGATTGGGCAGCCCCAGCATTTT | CASSQSTGIGQPQHF
TRBJ1-1 | - | TRBV6-5 | - | TGTGCCAGCAGTAGGGACGTGAGGGGGACTGAAGCTTTCTTT | CASSRDVRGTEAFF
TRBJ2-3 | - | TRBV6-4 | - | TGTGCCAGCAGTGACTCTGGACGCCGCACAGATACGCAGTATTTT | CASSDSGRRTDTQYF
TRBJ1-4 | TRBD1 | TRBV5-5 | - | TGTGCCAGCAGCTTCCCCGGACAGGGAACTGAAAAACTGTTTTTT | CASSFPGQGTEKLFF
TRBJ1-2 | TRBD1 | TRBV28 | - | TGTGCCAGCAGGGGACAGGTAGACTATGGCTACACCTTC | CASRGQVDYGYTF
TRBJ2-7 | TRBD1 | TRBV5-6 | once | TGTGCCAGCAGTCGTACAGGGGTTTTCTCCTACGAGCAGTACTTC | CASSRTGVFSYEQYF
TRBJ2-7 | TRBD2 | TRBV28 | - | TGTGCCAGCAGCCGAGCGGGAGGAGGTTGGGAGCAGTACTTC | CASSRAGGGWEQYF